The rows below give T cell receptor beta chains drawn from one sample of a study of T cell responses to AZD1222 COVID-19 vaccine. Assay used: immunoSEQ multiplex PCR; TCRdb lists only in-frame clones, some missing. The sample lists tens of thousands of clones, approximately 92% seen once, with roughly 5% in the top ten. Sequenced material: peripheral blood, taken 28 days after the second AZD1222 dose. Receptors originate from an adult who received the AZD1222 COVID-19 vaccine. CDR3s leave out the opening cysteine and the closing phenylalanine or tryptophan. Size is omitted from some rows. Given values are once, few, many or a class for expanded clones.

clone size,V gene,J gene,CDR3 protein
-,TRBV6-5,TRBJ1-4,ASSRTGVTNEKLF
-,TRBV14,TRBJ2-7,ASSQKGLAEFFEQY
-,TRBV3-1/TRBV3-2,TRBJ2-7,ASSQATSGSSTYEQY
-,TRBV28,TRBJ1-5,ASSLTQGSNQPQH
-,TRBV4-1,TRBJ2-7,ASSQPEGTRPLVEQY
-,TRBV5-1,TRBJ2-3,ASSRVGGTDTQY
-,TRBV6-2/TRBV6-3,TRBJ1-4,ASSRMEKLF
-,TRBV28,TRBJ1-4,ASSLWGPEEKLF
once,TRBV11-3,TRBJ2-1,ASSQRTSGYNEQF
-,TRBV18,TRBJ1-2,ASSPGTGGAYGYT
-,TRBV5-1,TRBJ2-2,ASSFSYGRGGTGELF
-,TRBV27,TRBJ2-1,ASSWRDSYNEQF
-,TRBV12-3/TRBV12-4,TRBJ2-3,ASSTGSDTQY
-,TRBV5-6,TRBJ2-2,ASSFLGQGSGELF
-,TRBV6-5,TRBJ1-1,ASSRQGDTEAF
once,TRBV12-1,TRBJ1-1,ASSPGQGDDYGAF
once,TRBV7-2,TRBJ2-1,ASSLVGTSGSNEQF
-,TRBV5-6,TRBJ2-3,ASSLLGNTDTQY
-,TRBV6-6,TRBJ2-2,ASSYGLAGNTGELF
few,TRBV7-2,TRBJ1-1,AGAEPYGAEAF
-,TRBV19,TRBJ2-1,ASKQREAAYNEQF
-,TRBV27,TRBJ2-1,ASSLSRTGGLEQF
-,TRBV6-1,TRBJ1-5,ASSAARDRADQPQH
few,TRBV19,TRBJ2-7,ASSISRGNYEQY
-,TRBV5-1,TRBJ1-2,ASSSTRGGDYGYT
-,TRBV5-1,TRBJ1-6,ASSGGQGNSPLH
-,TRBV5-1,TRBJ2-1,ASSRIAGGYNEQF
-,TRBV7-9,TRBJ2-1,ASSLGGGANEQF
-,TRBV3-1/TRBV3-2,TRBJ1-1,ASSLDSEAF
many,TRBV6-1,TRBJ2-1,ASSEGWNKYNEQF
-,TRBV6-5,TRBJ1-1,ASSYDQAPAF
-,TRBV4-3,TRBJ2-1,ASSSQGGYNEQF
-,TRBV6-5,TRBJ1-1,AVGRRSNTEAF
-,TRBV10-3,TRBJ1-2,AISKPGQEFNYGYT
-,TRBV7-2,TRBJ1-6,ASSSKKQGAANNSPLH
-,TRBV19,TRBJ1-3,ASGGPSAGNTIY
-,TRBV3-1/TRBV3-2,TRBJ2-1,ASSPRGGSGEQF
-,TRBV19,TRBJ1-5,ASSITGEYSNQPQH
-,TRBV5-1,TRBJ2-5,ASSPNQGGGETQY
once,TRBV19,TRBJ1-1,ASRTGNYTEAF
-,TRBV6-1,TRBJ2-1,ASSEKRRGTFGEEQF
-,TRBV5-6,TRBJ1-2,ASSFGDRDDGYT
-,TRBV6-1,TRBJ1-1,ASSEGLNAVLMNTEAF
once,TRBV6-2/TRBV6-3,TRBJ1-5,ASSWSFPGDVQPQH
-,TRBV29-1,TRBJ2-1,SGGGRSHSEQF
-,TRBV19,TRBJ1-5,ASNSGGNQPQH
-,TRBV11-3,TRBJ2-3,ASSLQLTGRTDTQY
-,TRBV5-1,TRBJ1-1,ASRAGDTEAF
-,TRBV11-3,TRBJ1-2,ASSFPVPPGYT
once,TRBV6-1,TRBJ1-2,ASSEAGGYT
-,TRBV19,TRBJ2-3,ASSIERGDTQY
-,TRBV7-8,TRBJ1-6,ASSLPDRSSSYNSPLH
once,TRBV4-2,TRBJ2-7,ASSHDTSSQVREQY
-,TRBV30,TRBJ2-1,AWSAPLQQF